This T cell receptor beta chain is from a study of OX40 agonist ivuxolimab in advanced cancers. The assay was immunoSEQ multiplex PCR, and TCRdb's table has in-frame clones only and misses some. The sample includes about 84,000 clones, approximately 89% of them seen just once. The ends lost 11 bases at V and 5 bases at J; junction bases unmatched: 6. This CDR3 comprises 13 residues. Germline V lookup: CDR1 MDHEN, CDR2 SYDVKM. Patients who had autoimmune disease history or got systemic immunosuppression were left out. The chain recombines TRBV28 with TRBJ2-5; TRBD1 matches 12 bases. This receptor was obtained from an adult with an advanced solid tumor such as melanoma, head and neck, liver or kidney cancer. The sample in question was CD4+ or CD8+ T cells sorted from blood, obtained in a trial of the OX40 agonist ivuxolimab. The CDR3 DNA reads as TGTGCCGTCCGGGACAGGGGGCTTGAGACCCAGTACTTC. Translating gives CAVRDRGLETQYF.